This T cell receptor (beta chain) was found in a study of post-analysis software for immune sequencing data. Study results and caveats: When the samples were clustered directly with F measure, those that had been prepared in the same batch showed strong co-clustering. Relative to controls, patients had about five TRBV segments at higher frequency, with TRBV5-6, TRBV5-1 and TRBV20-1 among these. Multiple sclerosis patients had significantly lower normalized Chao1 diversity than controls.

This clonotype came up a few times. No antigen is known for it. Compared with germline, one end of the junction differs, possibly owing to a read error. This CDR3 contains 18 residues. The germline gives CDR1 MNHNS, CDR2 SASEGT. Carried by the TCR beta cDNA libraries were unique molecular identifiers. Between about 0.85 and 10 million T cells gave rise to 500,000 to 650,000 cDNA molecules. TCRdb reanalysed the PCR reads using MiXCR and keeps one entry per CDR3 protein. The sample includes approximately 770,000 distinct CDR3 sequences, 46% seen only once; the top ten take roughly 4.5%. This receptor was obtained from a girl aged 5-17 years with multiple sclerosis. The chain carries TRBV6-1 and TRBJ2-7; 7 bases fit TRBD1. The sequenced material came from blood. The CDR3 sequence: CARSPTRGGRTPSYEQYF. The CDR3 coding sequence is TGTGCCCGCAGTCCCACCAGAGGGGGCCGCACTCCCTCCTACGAGCAGTACTTC.